The rows below give T cell receptor beta chains drawn from one sample of a study of blood T cell repertoires in COVID-19. Generated by immunoSEQ multiplex PCR, the TCRdb table keeps only in-frame clones and is missing some. The sample has fewer than 350,000 clones; about nine tenths are singletons. The source material was peripheral blood. The receptors come from a woman aged 25 to 39 with COVID-19, enrolled during active disease. Each CDR3 is given without its conserved first and last residue.

V gene	CDR3 protein
TRBV5-1	ASSLRQGATGYT
TRBV10-1	ASSESTGAGGYEQF
TRBV9	ASSVLTTPSYNEQF
TRBV2	ASSRRQGGETQY
TRBV19	ASSSSGTGEETQY
TRBV6-6	ASSYELYNEQF
TRBV11-2	ASSSTLGTGELF
TRBV4-2	ASSQGEADYNEQF
TRBV7-2	ASSLAGTGGYEQY
TRBV2	ASKGRGRSYEQY
TRBV6-6	ASSLAGHQPQH
TRBV6-5	ASSLVSARHSPLH
TRBV28	ASSLGQGARLRTEAF
TRBV5-4	ASRPVGDRKGEAF
TRBV20-1	SASPSGAPSYEQY
TRBV4-1	ASSQNARASTDTQY
TRBV4-1	ASSHAATGMGETQY
TRBV30	AWSVSSGRKEQF
TRBV7-2	ASSLQGADNSPLH
TRBV7-9	ASSPEGQGVFNSPLH
TRBV7-3	ASSFYQTFKQGPTNHEQY
TRBV4-1	ASIGAGDINTEAF
TRBV27	ASSRVMNTEAF
TRBV5-1	ASTLQGPEQF
TRBV5-6	ASSSPRLNTGELF
TRBV28	ASRVVTGGEKLF
TRBV27	ASSSPPGEQY
TRBV6-4	ASSDRTGDNSPLH
TRBV5-1	ASSPREGSGANVLT
TRBV3-1/TRBV3-2	ASSQEQGAREAF
TRBV6-6	ASSYSPNNEQF
TRBV10-3	AISERQNEQF
TRBV5-5	ASSLAGQGRQPQH
TRBV6-5	ASSYATTSPLH
TRBV18	ASSPPGRGTDTQY
TRBV5-1	ASSSSGVGLAGVGVETQY
TRBV10-1	ASSEWPGRPNEQF
TRBV7-6	ASSLKPTGEKHEQY
TRBV9	ASSVATSGRPAEQF
TRBV9	ASSLNWGDSPLH
TRBV25-1	ASMNRYNEQF
TRBV6-6	ASTFRLAPQRDGYT
TRBV6-5	ASSSPTEPSGNTIY
TRBV28	ASRQGLAGAGSYNEQF
TRBV19	ASTNPVISNQPQH
TRBV28	ASSPPGYRNTEAF
TRBV3-1/TRBV3-2	ASSQAAGNEQF
TRBV28	ASSRPSGRPGTNEQF
TRBV6-5	ATRRTGGAEAF
TRBV12-3/TRBV12-4	ASRLQNTEAF
TRBV6-6	ASTEPPGVKNIQY
TRBV30	AWSMGQGENTIY
TRBV16	ASSQVGTGNTEAF